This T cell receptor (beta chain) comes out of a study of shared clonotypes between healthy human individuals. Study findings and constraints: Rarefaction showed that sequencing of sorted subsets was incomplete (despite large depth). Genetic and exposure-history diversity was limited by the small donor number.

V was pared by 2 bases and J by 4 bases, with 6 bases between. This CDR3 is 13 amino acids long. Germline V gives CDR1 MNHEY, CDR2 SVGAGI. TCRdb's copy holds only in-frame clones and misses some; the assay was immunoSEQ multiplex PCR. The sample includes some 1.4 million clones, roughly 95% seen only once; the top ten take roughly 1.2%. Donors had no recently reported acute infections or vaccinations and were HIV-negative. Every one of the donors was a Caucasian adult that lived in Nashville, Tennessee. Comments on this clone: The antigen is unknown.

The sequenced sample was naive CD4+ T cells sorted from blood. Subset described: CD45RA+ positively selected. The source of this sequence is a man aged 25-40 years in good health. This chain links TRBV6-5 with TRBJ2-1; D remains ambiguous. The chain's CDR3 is CASSYREYNEQFF. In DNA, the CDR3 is TGTGCCAGCAGTTACCGCGAATACAATGAGCAGTTCTTC.